A single sample is the source of the 4 T cell receptor beta chains below, sequenced in a study of T cell responses to AZD1222 COVID-19 vaccine. Clones were sequenced by immunoSEQ multiplex PCR, and TCRdb holds only the in-frame ones, with some missing. Of approximately 150,000 clones detected, less than 95% appear once; the ten largest clones hold around 2.9%. Sequenced material: peripheral blood, taken on day 0 of AZD1222 vaccination. These receptors all come from an adult in good health.

J is TRBJ1-2 and V is TRBV11-2, with a tentative D call TRBD1 (5 bases). The germline gives CDR1 SGHAT, CDR2 FQNNGV. The CDR3 runs to 15 residues. V was pared by 0 bases and J by 5 bases, with 13 bases between. The DNA of the CDR3 is TGTGCCAGCAGCTTAGATCTAGGGGCTCCATATGGCTACACCTTC. Protein product: CASSLDLGAPYGYTF.

The chain recombines TRBV7-2 with TRBJ2-7; TRBD2 agrees at 7 bases. CDR1 and CDR2 (germline): SGHTA, FQGNSA. The V and J ends lost 5 bases and 1 base, in that order; junction bases with no gene match: 11. This CDR3 region has 16 residues. The CDR3 DNA is TGTGCCAGCAGCCCCGACAGTGGGGGGGTTTCCTACGAGCAGTACTTC. It codes for CASSPDSGGVSYEQYF.

The chain couples TRBV5-1 to TRBJ2-7, with D unresolved. The CDR3 has 14 residues. CDR1 SGHRS and CDR2 YFSETQ come from the germline V gene. The V end lost 4 bases, the J end lost 5 bases, and 16 bases lay between the germline ends. DNA of the CDR3: TGCGCCAGCAGCCCGAATGTGATGGGGAACGAGCAGTACTTC. This codes for CASSPNVMGNEQYF.

J is TRBJ2-3 and V is TRBV19; D is uncertain. The CDR3 consists of 13 residues. With 3 bases removed from V and 4 bases from J, the gap between germline ends came to 8 bases. From germline, CDR1 is LNHDA and CDR2 SQIVND (reference sequence). CDR3 in amino acids: CASSIASPDTQYF. The CDR3 nucleotides are TGTGCCAGTAGTATCGCTAGTCCAGATACGCAGTATTTT.